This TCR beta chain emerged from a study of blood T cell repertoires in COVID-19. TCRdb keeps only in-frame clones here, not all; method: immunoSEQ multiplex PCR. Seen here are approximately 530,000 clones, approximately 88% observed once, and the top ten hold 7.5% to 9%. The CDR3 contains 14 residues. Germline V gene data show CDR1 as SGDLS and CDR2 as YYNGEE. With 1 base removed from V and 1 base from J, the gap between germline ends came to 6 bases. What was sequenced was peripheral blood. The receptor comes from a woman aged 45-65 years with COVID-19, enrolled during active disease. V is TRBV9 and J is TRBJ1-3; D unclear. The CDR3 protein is CASSVLASGNTIYF. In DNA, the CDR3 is TGTGCCAGCAGCGTACTAGCTTCTGGAAACACCATATATTTT.